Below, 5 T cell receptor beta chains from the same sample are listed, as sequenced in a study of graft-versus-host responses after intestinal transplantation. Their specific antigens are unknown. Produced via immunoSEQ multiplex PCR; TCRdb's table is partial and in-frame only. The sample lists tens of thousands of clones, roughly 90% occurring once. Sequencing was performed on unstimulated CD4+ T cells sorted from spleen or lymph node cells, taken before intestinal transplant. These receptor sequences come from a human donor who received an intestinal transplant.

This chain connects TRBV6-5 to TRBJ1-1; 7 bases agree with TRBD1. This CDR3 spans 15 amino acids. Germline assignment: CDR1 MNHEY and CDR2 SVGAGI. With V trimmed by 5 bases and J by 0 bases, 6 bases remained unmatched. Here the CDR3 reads CASSPQGELNTEAFF. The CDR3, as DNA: TGTGCCAGCAGTCCCCAGGGGGAGCTGAACACTGAAGCTTTCTTT.

The CDR3 nucleotides read TGTGCCAGCAGCCGCGGGGGGGACTCCCCTGGAGGCTACACCTTC. This codes for CASSRGGDSPGGYTF. The V gene is TRBV9, the J gene TRBJ1-2, with D possibly matching TRBD1 (5 bases). V lost 4 bases to trimming and J lost 8 bases, with 21 bases between them. The germline gives CDR1 SGDLS, CDR2 YYNGEE. The CDR3 runs to 15 residues.

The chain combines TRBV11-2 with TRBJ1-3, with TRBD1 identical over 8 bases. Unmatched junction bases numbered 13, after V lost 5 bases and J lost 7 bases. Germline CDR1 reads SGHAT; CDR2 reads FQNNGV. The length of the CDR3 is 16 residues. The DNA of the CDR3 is TGTGCCAGCAGCGCTGATCTCGCAGGGGGCAGCAACACCATATATTTT. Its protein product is CASSADLAGGSNTIYF.

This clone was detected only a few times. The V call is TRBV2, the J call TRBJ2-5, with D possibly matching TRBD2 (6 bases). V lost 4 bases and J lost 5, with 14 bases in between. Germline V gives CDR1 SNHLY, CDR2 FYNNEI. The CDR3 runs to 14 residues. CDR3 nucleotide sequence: TGTGCCAGCAGTGGTCAGGTGGAGGGGGAGACCCAGTACTTC. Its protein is CASSGQVEGETQYF.

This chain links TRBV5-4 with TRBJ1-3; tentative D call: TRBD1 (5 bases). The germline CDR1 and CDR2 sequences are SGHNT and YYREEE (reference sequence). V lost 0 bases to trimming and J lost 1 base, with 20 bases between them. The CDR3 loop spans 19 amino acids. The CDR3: CASSLAVTAPGGSGNTIYF. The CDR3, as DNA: TGTGCCAGCAGCTTGGCCGTTACGGCCCCCGGGGGATCTGGAAACACCATATATTTT.